The clone carrying this T cell receptor (beta chain) appeared many times. Its antigen is unknown. The entry originates in a study of CD8 T cells in ankylosing spondylitis. Study-level findings and limits: Typical of ankylosing spondylitis blood, it appeared, was a TCR beta motif of 7 or 8 highly homologous variants. Reported data indicate significant enrichment of disease-linked clones within matched ankylosing spondylitis synovial fluid. Some motif variants had been reported before (in reactive arthritis synovial fluid and blood).

Quantitative 5'-RACE with molecular barcodes produced the TCR beta libraries. TCRdb ran MiXCR on the 5' RACE reads and lists one entry per CDR3 protein. Of 30,000 to 45,000 distinct CDR3 sequences in the sample, around an eighth were seen once. The specimen was synovial fluid, either unsorted or a sorted T cell fraction (not recorded which). This TCR was sampled from a male donor with ankylosing spondylitis.

CDR3 DNA: TGCAGAGGACTAGCGGGGGGCACAGATACGCAGTATTTT. Translating gives CRGLAGGTDTQYF. The chain links TRBV20-1 to TRBJ2-3; the match to TRBD2 covers 13 bases. This CDR3 region has 13 residues. Germline V CDR1 and CDR2: DFQATT, SNEGSKA (reference sequence).